Listed below are T cell receptor beta chains from one sample, sequenced in a study of cytomegalovirus exposure and HLA in healthy donors. Only in-frame clones appear in the TCRdb table, and some are missing; sequencing was by immunoSEQ multiplex PCR. The table has 76,000 or so clones, 94% seen once. The sequencing sample was made of PBMCs. These receptors were obtained from a woman under 30 in good health and CMV-seronegative. The CDR3 runs from the conserved cysteine through the conserved F or W. The D gene is left open where the match is weak. Expanded clones get a size class; other rows say once, few or many, or leave the size out.

TRBJ2-1 | NA | NA | TRBV4-1 | TGCGCCAGCAGCCAGATTGCCGTAGGGGGAGATAATGAGCAGTTCTTC | CASSQIAVGGDNEQFF
TRBJ2-5 | NA | TRBD2 | TRBV28 | TGTGCCAGCAGTTTATTTGGGACTAGCGGGAGTCATGAGACCCAGTACTTC | CASSLFGTSGSHETQYF
TRBJ2-5 | NA | NA | TRBV5-1 | TGCGCCAGCAGCTTGGTTGGAGCCGAGGCGACCCAGTACTTC | CASSLVGAEATQYF
TRBJ1-2 | NA | NA | TRBV5-1 | TGCGCCAGCAGCCTACAGTGGGAACAGGAAAGATACACCTTC | CASSLQWEQERYTF
TRBJ1-5 | NA | NA | TRBV19 | TGTGCCAGTATCGAATTCCGGAGGAATCAGCCCCAGCATTTT | CASIEFRRNQPQHF
TRBJ2-7 | few | NA | TRBV10-1 | TGCGCCGGCCAGGGCGTGGGCTACGAGCAGTACTTC | CAGQGVGYEQYF
TRBJ2-5 | NA | NA | TRBV11-2 | TGTGCCAGCAGCCCCAGGGGCCCTGGGGCCCAGTACTTC | CASSPRGPGAQYF
TRBJ2-5 | NA | NA | TRBV29-1 | TGCAGCGTTGAAGATCTAATATGGACTGATCAAGAGACCCAGTACTTC | CSVEDLIWTDQETQYF
TRBJ2-1 | NA | TRBD2 | TRBV19 | TGTGCCAGTAGGCCGGGACTAGCGGGAGGGCCCGCTTCGAACTACAATGAGCAGTTCTTC | CASRPGLAGGPASNYNEQFF
TRBJ2-1 | few | TRBD2 | TRBV9 | TGTGCCAGCAGCGAGGGGACTAGCGGGGCCTACAATGAGCAGTTCTTC | CASSEGTSGAYNEQFF
TRBJ2-7 | NA | NA | TRBV4-3 | TGCGCCAGCAGCCTTACCCGTGCGGGACCCTACGAGCAGTACTTC | CASSLTRAGPYEQYF
TRBJ1-1 | few | TRBD1 | TRBV5-1 | TGCGCCAGCAGCCCAGGGACAGGGGTATATTTGGCTTTCTTT | CASSPGTGVYLAFF
TRBJ1-5 | NA | NA | TRBV27 | TGTGCCAGCAGTTTAGTTGCGAATCAGCCCCAGCATTTT | CASSLVANQPQHF
TRBJ2-2 | NA | TRBD2 | TRBV27 | TGTGCCAGCAGTCTATGGACTAGCGGGAGAGCCGGGGAGCTGTTTTTT | CASSLWTSGRAGELFF
TRBJ2-7 | NA | TRBD1 | TRBV2 | TGTGCCAGCAGTGAGACCCCAGGGGGTAGTATCTACGAGCAGTACTTC | CASSETPGGSIYEQYF
TRBJ2-7 | NA | NA | TRBV29-1 | TGCAGCGTTGCCGGCGCAGAGCTAGCCTACGAGCAGTACTTC | CSVAGAELAYEQYF
TRBJ1-2 | NA | NA | TRBV2 | TGTGCCAGCCTTACAGAACAGATAAACTATGGCTACACCTTC | CASLTEQINYGYTF
TRBJ1-4 | NA | NA | TRBV6-5 | TGTGCCAGCAGTTACGGACTGGGGAATGAAAAACTGTTTTTT | CASSYGLGNEKLFF
TRBJ2-7 | NA | NA | TRBV25-1 | TGTGCCAGCAGTGAAAACAGCTACGAGCAGTACTTC | CASSENSYEQYF
TRBJ1-2 | NA | NA | TRBV5-6 | TGTGCCAGCAGCTCGCGGGAGAAGGGCTACACCTTC | CASSSREKGYTF
TRBJ1-3 | NA | NA | TRBV30 | TGTGCCTGGACTGTTAAGATACACAGCTCTGGAAACACCATATATTTT | CAWTVKIHSSGNTIYF
TRBJ2-5 | NA | TRBD1 | TRBV10-3 | TGTGCCATCAGTGAGGGACAGGGAAGGCAAGAGACCCAGTACTTC | CAISEGQGRQETQYF
TRBJ2-3 | NA | NA | TRBV5-4 | TGTGCCAGCAGCTTCGGGGGTTCAGATACGCAGTATTTT | CASSFGGSDTQYF
TRBJ2-5 | NA | NA | TRBV9 | TGTGCCAGCAGCACCGCCCCTGCGCATCAAGAGACCCAGTACTTC | CASSTAPAHQETQYF
TRBJ2-3 | NA | TRBD2 | TRBV7-9 | TGTGCCAGCAGTTCGGGACTAGCTATTGGCGGTACGCAGTATTTT | CASSSGLAIGGTQYF
TRBJ2-7 | NA | NA | TRBV5-5 | TGTGCCAGCAGCTTGGGGCAGACAATCTACGAGCAGTACTTC | CASSLGQTIYEQYF
TRBJ2-3 | NA | TRBD1 | TRBV6-1 | TGTGCCACCTCGGACAGGGGGCTAGAAGATACGCAGTATTTT | CATSDRGLEDTQYF
TRBJ2-2 | NA | NA | TRBV7-6 | TGTGCCAGCAGCAAGCGGGTCGCCGGGGAGCTGTTTTTT | CASSKRVAGELFF
TRBJ1-5 | few | NA | TRBV7-8 | TGTGCCAGCAGCTTAGGGACAGCCGCCCGGGGTCAGCCCCAGCATTTT | CASSLGTAARGQPQHF
TRBJ2-3 | NA | TRBD1 | TRBV10-3 | TGTGCCATCAGCCGATCGGGACAGGGTGGTACAGATACGCAGTATTTT | CAISRSGQGGTDTQYF
TRBJ1-4 | NA | NA | TRBV11-2 | TGTGCCAGCAGCTTAGATCTCAAGGGGACTAATGAAAAACTGTTTTTT | CASSLDLKGTNEKLFF
TRBJ1-4 | NA | TRBD1 | TRBV9 | TGTGCCAGCAGCGTACAGGGGGCTCCCGGAGAAAAACTGTTTTTT | CASSVQGAPGEKLFF
TRBJ1-4 | NA | TRBD1 | TRBV7-8 | TGTGCCAGCAGCTTAGCGCGGACAGGGAAGGCTGAAAAACTGTTTTTT | CASSLARTGKAEKLFF
TRBJ2-2 | NA | NA | TRBV6-5 | TGTGCCAGCAGTTCTGCCAGGGCAGTGGTCGGGGAGCTGTTTTTT | CASSSARAVVGELFF
TRBJ2-6 | NA | NA | TRBV18 | TGTGCCAGCTCCCTCACGGAGGGGAAACCCTCTGTGGCCAACGTCCTGACTTTC | CASSLTEGKPSVANVLTF
TRBJ2-2 | NA | NA | TRBV11-2 | TGTGCCAGCAGCTTTTGGGAAGGGGGCACCGGGGAGCTGTTTTTT | CASSFWEGGTGELFF
TRBJ2-7 | NA | NA | TRBV28 | TGTGCCAGCAGTTTAGTAGATTCCTACGAGCAGTACTTC | CASSLVDSYEQYF
TRBJ2-7 | NA | NA | TRBV18 | TGTGCCAGCTCACCACTCCCCCCCGCCGGAACAGAATCCTACGAGCAGTACTTC | CASSPLPPAGTESYEQYF